Listed below are T cell receptor beta chains from one sample, sequenced in a study of blood T cell repertoires in COVID-19. Assay: immunoSEQ multiplex PCR; the TCRdb copy retains only in-frame clones and omits some. The profile shows roughly 250,000 clones, around nine tenths of them singletons. Sequencing was performed on PBMCs or T cells enriched from blood (not recorded which). The receptors derive from a woman aged 45-59 years who had recovered from COVID-19. CDR3s include the opening cysteine and the closing phenylalanine or tryptophan. The order of the fields is CDR3 protein, V gene, D gene, clone size, CDR3 length, J gene. D genes are given only for firm matches. Not all rows give a size; the values are once, few, many and, for expanded clones, a class.

CASSGQQETQYF | TRBV18 | - | - | 12 | TRBJ2-5
CAISARTGSGNTIYF | TRBV10-3 | TRBD1 | - | 15 | TRBJ1-3
CASSPDRGMEGYTF | TRBV7-6 | TRBD1 | - | 14 | TRBJ1-2
CASGLVGGEETQYF | TRBV12-5 | TRBD2 | - | 14 | TRBJ2-5
CASRRDSHYGYTF | TRBV25-1 | TRBD1 | once | 13 | TRBJ1-2
CASSQVSGLRETQYF | TRBV5-6 | TRBD2 | - | 15 | TRBJ2-5
CASSGTGGTGANVLTF | TRBV5-1 | - | once | 16 | TRBJ2-6
CASNDRPLGTEAFF | TRBV27 | - | once | 14 | TRBJ1-1
CASSLAGESTDTQYF | TRBV11-3 | - | - | 15 | TRBJ2-3
CAISEQQGAGANVLTF | TRBV10-3 | TRBD1 | - | 16 | TRBJ2-6
CASSLWAEETQYF | TRBV12-3/TRBV12-4 | - | - | 13 | TRBJ2-5
CASSPDRGVGLEYF | TRBV4-1 | TRBD1 | few | 14 | TRBJ2-7
CASSGLAGVSDTQYF | TRBV9 | TRBD2 | - | 15 | TRBJ2-3
CASSRDFAGGYTF | TRBV7-9 | - | once | 13 | TRBJ1-2
CASSPGPATAGELFF | TRBV5-1 | - | - | 15 | TRBJ2-2
CASSDRPSWGGSQPQHF | TRBV9 | - | once | 17 | TRBJ1-5
CASSLKTASSTDTQYF | TRBV11-2 | - | - | 16 | TRBJ2-3
CAISESRDRDEQYF | TRBV10-3 | TRBD1 | - | 14 | TRBJ2-7
CAWYAQGRVVRGYTF | TRBV30 | - | few | 15 | TRBJ1-2
CAISESIAGVHRELFF | TRBV10-3 | TRBD2 | - | 16 | TRBJ2-2
CASSLWRQVSGNEQFF | TRBV5-6 | - | - | 16 | TRBJ2-1
CASSSTGQAYSNQPQHF | TRBV28 | TRBD1 | - | 17 | TRBJ1-5
CASSGGDWAYGYTF | TRBV7-2 | - | - | 14 | TRBJ1-2
CASSYSSSRGETQYF | TRBV6-2/TRBV6-3 | - | - | 15 | TRBJ2-5
CASSEVTSGITDTQYF | TRBV2 | TRBD2 | - | 16 | TRBJ2-3
CASSLQGHPYTIYF | TRBV5-6 | - | - | 14 | TRBJ1-3
CASSPGRGHSPLHF | TRBV5-1 | TRBD1 | - | 14 | TRBJ1-6
CASSRDRGTDTQYF | TRBV19 | TRBD1 | - | 14 | TRBJ2-3
CASSRNRGRTEAFF | TRBV5-6 | TRBD1 | - | 14 | TRBJ1-1
CARSNLWRDRSTLDYGYTF | TRBV7-5 | - | - | 19 | TRBJ1-2
CASSGGTADNEKLFF | TRBV19 | - | once | 15 | TRBJ1-4
CASSPTGPTGELFF | TRBV10-1 | - | - | 14 | TRBJ2-2
CASSRGDTGELFF | TRBV6-5 | - | - | 13 | TRBJ2-2
CASSFRDSFTYEQYF | TRBV28 | TRBD1 | - | 15 | TRBJ2-7
CASSGDTVNTEAFF | TRBV2 | - | once | 14 | TRBJ1-1
CASSLRGGPLVGNTIYF | TRBV28 | - | - | 17 | TRBJ1-3
CASSFSSSGNTIYF | TRBV27 | - | - | 14 | TRBJ1-3
CASSFSADQPQHF | TRBV7-9 | - | - | 13 | TRBJ1-5
CSVSAGGPGEQFF | TRBV29-1 | TRBD2 | once | 13 | TRBJ2-1
CASSQGLAGQYF | TRBV3-1/TRBV3-2 | TRBD2 | few | 12 | TRBJ2-7
CASSLSLGGNAGNTIYF | TRBV5-1 | - | - | 17 | TRBJ1-3
CSVVSTGGTEAFF | TRBV29-1 | - | - | 13 | TRBJ1-1
CASSSTGELFF | TRBV28 | - | - | 11 | TRBJ2-2
CASSPGQTSNQPQHF | TRBV2 | TRBD1 | once | 15 | TRBJ1-5
CASSQLENEQFF | TRBV4-2 | - | - | 12 | TRBJ2-1
CASSNRDRSYNSPLHF | TRBV27 | TRBD1 | once | 16 | TRBJ1-6